One sample yielded the 18 T cell receptor beta chains listed below, sequenced in a study of CD8+CD57+ T cells in acquired aplastic anemia (dated by TCRdb to the late 2010s). Sequencing used an Illumina HiSeq 2000. Profiling of TCR beta VDJ combinations and CDR3 sequences used genomic DNA as the template. The public reads were reprocessed in TCRdb via fastp at Q25 and MiXCR, keeping in-frame beta chains. Rows matching on CDR3 protein sequence are summarized as one entry with the most common DNA and genes. The sample includes just over 400,000 distinct CDR3 sequences, with 65% to 80% observed a single time. The ten largest clones take up 3% to 5% of the sample. What was sequenced was sorted CD4+, CD8+, or CD8+CD57+ T cells (not recorded which) from PBMCs. These receptors were taken from a human donor in good health, serving as a control.

The chain links TRBV2 to TRBJ2-5; D is perhaps TRBD1 (6 bases). The CDR3 length is 15 residues. V lost 6 bases and J lost 2, with 16 bases in between. Looked up from germline, CDR1 is SNHLY and CDR2 is FYNNEI. CDR3 nucleotide sequence: TGTGCCAGCAGGGCGGACCAGGGGAAACAAGAGACCCAGTACTTC. It codes for CASRADQGKQETQYF. The complete variable domain, with remaining parts taken from reference TRBV2 and TRBJ2-5, reads EPEVTQTPSHQVTQMGQEVILRCVPISNHLYFYWYRQILGQKVEFLVSFYNNEISEKSEIFDDQFSVERPDGSNFTLKIRSTKLEDSAMYFCASRADQGKQETQYFGPGTRLLVL.

This rearrangement joins TRBV5-5 to TRBJ1-2; weak D call: TRBD1 (5 bases). Germline values: CDR1 SGHKS, CDR2 YYEKEE (reference sequence). Trimming pared 5 bases from V and 7 bases from J, leaving 24 bases between. The CDR3 is 16 amino acids. Here the CDR3 DNA reads TGTGCCAGCAGTGTGGATGTAGGGGCCGTAGTTGGTGGCTACACCTTC. Translated: CASSVDVGAVVGGYTF.

The rearrangement joins TRBV6-1 to TRBJ2-3; D is unresolved. CDR3 length: 12 residues. The germline V and J ends were trimmed by 6 bases and 4 bases, with 8 bases remaining between them. Per germline, CDR1 MNHNS and CDR2 SASEGT. CDR3 loop: CASRHCADTQYF. DNA of the CDR3: TGTGCCAGCAGGCACTGCGCAGATACGCAGTATTTT.

The genes are TRBV7-8 and TRBJ2-5; D is possibly TRBD1 or TRBD2 (5 bases each). The germline gives CDR1 SGHVS, CDR2 FQNEAQ. This CDR3 spans 14 amino acids. Trimming left V 5 bases short and J 13 bases short, with 23 bases between. The CDR3 here is CASSPRSGQEPLYF. As DNA, the CDR3 is TGTGCCAGCAGCCCACGGTCGGGGCAGGAGCCGCTGTACTTC.

The chain has TRBV11-2 and TRBJ1-4; tentatively, D is TRBD1 (6 bases). V lost 6 bases, J lost 11 bases, and 16 bases lay in between. This CDR3 has 13 residues. Per the germline V gene, CDR1 is SGHAT and CDR2 is FQNNGV. The CDR3 DNA is TGTGCCAGCAGTCTGGGGGCTATGGGGAAACTGTTTTTT. This translates into CASSLGAMGKLFF.

The sample holds many counts of this clonotype. The CDR3 region is CSALMTMAGVSYEQYF. Written as DNA, the CDR3 is TGCAGTGCTCTGATGACTATGGCGGGGGTTTCCTACGAGCAGTACTTC. J is TRBJ2-7 and V is TRBV20-1, with 7 bases lining up with TRBD2. This CDR3 is 16 amino acids long. Germline V CDR1 and CDR2: DFQATT, SNEGSKA (reference sequence). Trimming took 5 bases from V and 1 from J; bases not matched to a gene: 14.

V and J are TRBV2 and TRBJ1-1, with D maybe TRBD1 (5 bases). The CDR3 has 13 amino acids. Germline values: CDR1 SNHLY, CDR2 FYNNEI. DNA for the CDR3: TGTGGCAGACAGCTTCAAATGAACACTGAAGCTTTCTTT. The encoded protein is CGRQLQMNTEAFF.

The chain links TRBV7-2 to TRBJ2-7; D not resolved. The CDR3 totals 11 residues. V shed 4 bases and J shed 12 bases, with 13 bases lying between them. The germline V gene has CDR1 SGHTA and CDR2 FQGNSA. The CDR3 DNA reads TGTGCCAGCAGCTGTTGGGCCGTTACGTACTTC. Amino acid sequence: CASSCWAVTYF. The full variable domain, completed using reference TRBV7-2 and TRBJ2-7, is GAGVSQSPSNKVTEKGKDVELRCDPISGHTALYWYRQSLGQGLEFLIYFQGNSAPDKSGLPSDRFSAERTGGSVSTLTIQRTQQEDSAVYLCASSCWAVTYFGPGTRLTVT.

This clonotype was detected many times. The chain links TRBV6-9 to TRBJ2-1; perhaps TRBD1 as D (6 bases). The V gene lost 2 bases and the J gene lost 3 bases, with 17 bases spanning the gap. There are 17 residues in the CDR3. From germline, CDR1 is MNHGY and CDR2 SVAAGI. The CDR3 loop reads CASSYPRGPSYYNEQFF. For the CDR3, the DNA is TGTGCCAGCAGTTATCCCAGGGGCCCGAGTTACTACAATGAGCAGTTCTTC.

This clonotype was counted ten times or more. The gene calls are TRBV20-1 and TRBJ2-1, with D possibly matching TRBD1 (5 bases). V lost 6 bases and J 1 base, leaving 22 bases between the germline ends. In germline, CDR1 is DFQATT, CDR2 SNEGSKA (reference sequence). The CDR3 has 17 residues. CDR3 amino acids: CSARAGSSGISYNEQFF. In DNA, the CDR3 is TGCAGTGCCAGGGCAGGTTCCTCTGGGATTTCCTACAATGAGCAGTTCTTC.

The chain recombines TRBV5-6 with TRBJ1-3, with D maybe TRBD1 (5 bases). The CDR3 consists of 16 residues. V lost 8 bases, J lost 2 bases, and 20 bases lay in between. The V gene's germline CDR1 is SGHDT and CDR2 YYEEEE. CDR3 nucleotide sequence: TGTGCCAGTACCTCTGCGGACACGGGGGCTGGAAACACCATATATTTT. Amino acids: CASTSADTGAGNTIYF.

About this clonotype: An end of the junction does not agree with germline; a read error may underlie this. V is TRBV7-2 and J is TRBJ1-1; tentative D call: TRBD1 (5 bases). The CDR3 totals 14 residues. Looked up from germline, CDR1 is SGHTA and CDR2 is FQGNSA. CDR3 coding DNA: TGTGCCAGCAGCTCCCACGGACATCCCTCCTATGGTTACTTT. This sequence encodes CASSSHGHPSYGYF.

The V call is TRBV14, the J call TRBJ2-2; D gene unclear. Germline CDR1 SGHDN, CDR2 FVKESK. V lost 4 bases, J lost 16 bases, and 22 bases lay in between. This CDR3 is built from 14 residues. The CDR3: CASSPVSTPMKKFF. As DNA, the CDR3 is TGTGCCAGCAGCCCTGTGTCGACCCCAATGAAGAAGTTTTTT.

Of note for this clonotype: A single base separates this from a much larger clone, so it may be a read error. The rearrangement joins TRBV12-3 or TRBV12-4 to TRBJ1-3; D uncertain. The CDR3 contains 12 residues. The CDR3: CAGSLVGNTIYF. The CDR3, as DNA: TGTGCCGGCAGTTTGGTAGGAAACACCATATATTTT.

In this sample, this clonotype turned up many times. The chain joins TRBV12-3 or TRBV12-4 to TRBJ1-2; D possibly corresponds to TRBD1 (5 bases). This CDR3 is built from 13 residues. Trimming stripped 2 bases from V and 7 bases from J, with 11 bases between. CDR3 protein: CASSLSRAGGYTF. CDR3 bases: TGTGCCAGCAGTTTATCCAGGGCCGGTGGCTACACCTTC.

Comments on this clonotype: A read error may produce the germline difference seen at one junction end. The chain joins TRBV7-8 to TRBJ2-1, with D tentatively TRBD1 (5 bases). Germline lookup yields CDR1 SGHVS and CDR2 FQNEAQ. This CDR3 comprises 15 residues. In DNA form, the CDR3 reads TGTGCCATCAGCCTGGGGCAGGCGGTCACGAACGCGCAGTTCTTC. It encodes CAISLGQAVTNAQFF.

This clonotype was seen only a few times. This may arise from a read error, as a much more abundant clone is one base away. This chain links TRBV9 with TRBJ1-2, with TRBD1 matching 9 bases. The junction had 19 bases not matched to a gene; V was cut back by 7 bases and J by 3 bases. Germline V gives CDR1 SGDLS, CDR2 YYNGEE. There are 18 residues in the CDR3. DNA for the CDR3: TGTGCCAGCGGCCGAACCCCGGACAGGGGTGGATTTCACTATGGCTACACCTTC. It translates to CASGRTPDRGGFHYGYTF.

In regard to this clonotype: Given a much more abundant clone one base away, this may be a read error. The chain employs TRBV13 and TRBJ1-3; tentative D call: TRBD1 (5 bases). The CDR3 extends over 20 amino acids. Germline values: CDR1 PRHDT, CDR2 FYEKMQ (reference sequence). V lost 4 bases and J lost 0, with 25 bases in between. CDR3 amino acids: CASSSKGTGDSQSSGNTIYF. The CDR3 DNA is TGTGCCAGCAGCTCGAAAGGGACGGGAGACTCTCAATCCTCTGGAAACACCATATATTTT.